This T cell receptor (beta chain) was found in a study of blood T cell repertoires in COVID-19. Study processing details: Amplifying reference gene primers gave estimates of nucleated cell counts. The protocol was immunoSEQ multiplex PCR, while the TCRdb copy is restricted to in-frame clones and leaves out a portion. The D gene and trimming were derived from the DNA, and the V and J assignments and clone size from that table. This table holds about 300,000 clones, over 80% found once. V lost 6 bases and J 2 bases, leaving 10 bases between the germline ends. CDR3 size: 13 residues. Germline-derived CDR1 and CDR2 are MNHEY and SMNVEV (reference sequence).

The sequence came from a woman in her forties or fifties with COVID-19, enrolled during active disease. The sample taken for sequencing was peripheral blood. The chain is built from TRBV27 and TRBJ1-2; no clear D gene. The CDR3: CASSWAANYGYTF. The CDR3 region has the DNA TGTGCCAGCAGCTGGGCAGCAAACTATGGCTACACCTTC.